This T cell receptor beta chain originates from a study of Ad26.COV2.S vaccination and SARS-CoV-2 variants. Across the whole study: By the intramuscular route, Ad26.COV2.S was given once, or twice 56 days apart.

As to this clone: What it recognizes is unknown.

The method was immunoSEQ multiplex PCR; TCRdb's version includes in-frame clones alone and lacks a portion of them. The table shows 350,000 to 550,000 clones, with 80% to 90% occurring only once. Deletions cut 5 bases from V and 13 bases from J, with 12 bases between. This CDR3 has 12 residues. Germline V gene lookup returns CDR1 SGHTA and CDR2 FQGNSA. Study observations and caveats: People who got the vaccine had more spike-specific TCR breadth than people who got placebo.

Treatment indicated: roughly 20 received Ad26.COV2.S at low or high dose, single or two shots; several received placebo; per-sample allocation not given. At day 63 after the first vaccine or placebo injection, samples were drawn. The sample came from a Boston adult aged 18-55 years. The origin of this receptor is a person between 18 and 60 years old who received the Ad26.COV2.S COVID-19 vaccine or a placebo. The rearrangement uses TRBV7-2 and TRBJ1-6; no definite D call. The specimen comprised peripheral blood, sampled in a trial of Ad26.COV2.S vaccine versus placebo. CDR3 in DNA: TGTGCCAGCAGCCCCCCACAAGCGCCCCTCCACTTT. Protein sequence: CASSPPQAPLHF.